The 13 T cell receptor beta chains below all came from one sample that was sequenced in a study of T cells in Graves' hyperthyroidism and ophthalmopathy. There were TCR beta CDR3 regions amplified from RNA transcripts. HTBI primers were employed in a first-round RT-PCR of the TCR CDR3. TCRdb re-derived calls from the multiplex PCR reads in MiXCR, one entry per CDR3 protein. The table lists about half a million distinct CDR3 sequences, roughly 15% of them singletons, with approximately 32% in the top ten. What was sequenced was blood. The receptors originated from a woman aged 25 to 39 with Graves' ophthalmopathy.

This clonotype was counted ten times or more. This chain uses TRBV28 with TRBJ2-7; possible D gene TRBD1, 5 bases. The CDR3 has 14 amino acids. V lost 6 bases, J lost 1 base, and 13 bases lay in between. Germline loops: CDR1 MDHEN, CDR2 SYDVKM. In nucleotides, the CDR3 is TGTGCCAGCAGGTCAGGGCAGGGTTCCTACGAGCAGTACTTC. This gives the protein CASRSGQGSYEQYF.

This clonotype was counted at least ten times. The chain joins TRBV2 to TRBJ2-5; unclear D gene. V gave up 0 bases and J gave up 1 base, with 6 bases separating them. Germline V gene sequence: CDR1 SNHLY, CDR2 FYNNEI. This CDR3 is built from 14 residues. The CDR3 protein is CASSEAQLQETQYF. In DNA, the CDR3 is TGTGCCAGCAGTGAAGCGCAGCTCCAAGAGACCCAGTACTTC.

The sample holds a few counts of this clonotype. As DNA, the CDR3 is TGCAGTGCCCAGGGACTTAGCAATCAGCCCCAGCATTTT. It translates to CSAQGLSNQPQHF. V and J are TRBV20-1 and TRBJ1-5; possible D gene TRBD1, 5 bases. The CDR3 has 13 amino acids. Germline-derived CDR1 and CDR2 are DFQATT and SNEGSKA (reference sequence). V lost 6 bases to trimming and J lost 0 bases, with 9 bases between them.

There are a few counts of this clonotype. The chain uses TRBV19 and TRBJ2-2; TRBD1 matches 9 bases. With 1 base clipped from V and 7 bases from J, the junction kept 4 bases outside the gene matches. Germline V gene data show CDR1 as LNHDA and CDR2 as SQIVND (reference sequence). The CDR3 spans 15 residues. CDR3: CASSIGGQGVGELFF. DNA of the CDR3: TGTGCCAGTAGTATAGGGGGACAGGGCGTCGGGGAGCTGTTTTTT.

This clonotype showed up many times. This rearrangement joins TRBV20-1 to TRBJ2-3, with 7 nucleotides matching TRBD2. The CDR3 consists of 13 residues. Germline CDR1 is DFQATT and CDR2 is SNEGSKA (reference sequence). Unmatched junction bases numbered 9, after V lost 6 bases and J lost 6 bases. CDR3 protein: CSAPTLARDTQYF. In DNA, the CDR3 is TGCAGTGCCCCAACACTAGCGCGGGATACGCAGTATTTT.

The chain joins TRBV20-1 to TRBJ2-1, with 12 bases matching TRBD2. Germline CDR1 and CDR2: DFQATT and SNEGSKA (reference sequence). CDR3 length equals 15 residues. J was trimmed by 8 bases and V by 3 bases; bases with no gene match: 8. CDR3 protein: CSARSVTSGSDEQFF. The CDR3 DNA follows: TGCAGTGCTAGGTCTGTGACTAGCGGGAGCGATGAGCAGTTCTTC.

The genes are TRBV5-1 and TRBJ2-2; D may match TRBD1 or TRBD2 (6 bases each). Trimming cost V 5 bases and J 4 bases, with 15 bases left between them. The CDR3 is made up of 15 amino acids. Germline V gives CDR1 SGHRS, CDR2 YFSETQ. Written as DNA, the CDR3 is TGCGCCAGCAGTCAAAGGACAGCGGGCACCGGGGAGCTGTTTTTT. Its protein product is CASSQRTAGTGELFF.

This clonotype occurred many times. J is TRBJ2-3 and V is TRBV27, with no clear D. Trimming stripped 3 bases from V and 4 bases from J, with 8 bases between. Germline V gives CDR1 MNHEY, CDR2 SMNVEV (reference sequence). The CDR3 sequence is 13 residues long. The CDR3 DNA is TGTGCCAGCAGTTTTACCCCAGCAGATACGCAGTATTTT. It translates to CASSFTPADTQYF.

This clonotype was seen repeatedly, ten times or more. This chain joins TRBV2 and TRBJ2-2; no reliable D call. The germline gives CDR1 SNHLY, CDR2 FYNNEI. The CDR3 has 11 amino acids. The V and J ends lost 4 bases and 6 bases respectively, with 3 bases between them. CDR3 sequence (DNA): TGTGCCAGCAGTGTAGCCGGGGAGCTGTTTTTT. Translation gives CASSVAGELFF.

This chain links TRBV12-3 or TRBV12-4 with TRBJ2-3; TRBD1 or TRBD2 may be the D gene (5 bases each). The V end was cut by 6 bases, the J end by 1 base, with 14 bases between. CDR3 length equals 15 residues. CDR3 protein: CASSRGAVGTDTQYF. The CDR3 nucleotides read TGTGCCAGCAGCCGAGGGGCGGTGGGCACAGATACGCAGTATTTT.

This clonotype was observed many times. The genes are TRBV20-1 and TRBJ1-5, with D uncertain. The germline CDR1 and CDR2 sequences are DFQATT and SNEGSKA (reference sequence). V lost 0 bases to trimming and J lost 0 bases, with 0 bases between them. The CDR3 runs to 12 residues. CDR3 amino acids: CSARDSNQPQHF. CDR3 nucleotide sequence: TGCAGTGCTAGAGATAGCAATCAGCCCCAGCATTTT.

As regards this clonotype: The junction shows a germline mismatch at one end, possibly a read error. The genes are TRBV7-3 and TRBJ2-1, with TRBD2 identical over 14 bases. CDR1 and CDR2 from the germline V gene are SGHTA and FQGTGA. The CDR3 consists of 19 residues. The CDR3 protein is CASSQTGTSGRGHVDEQFF. CDR3 sequence (DNA): TGCGCCAGCAGCCAAACCGGGACTAGCGGGAGAGGGCACGTTGATGAGCAGTTCTTC.

The CDR3: CASSLAPPETQYF. The CDR3 coding sequence is TGTGCCAGCAGCTTGGCCCCTCCAGAGACCCAGTACTTC. The V gene is TRBV5-8, the J gene TRBJ2-5; D remains unclear. V was pared by 0 bases and J by 4 bases, with 7 bases between. This CDR3 has 13 residues. Germline-derived CDR1 and CDR2 are SGHTS and YDEGEE.